These T cell receptor beta chains were read from a single sample in a study of blood T cell repertoires in COVID-19. Data came from immunoSEQ multiplex PCR; TCRdb stores just in-frame clones and leaves some out. Among around 400,000 clones listed, around 87% were seen once. The sample comprised peripheral blood. The origin of the receptors is a woman aged 55 to 70 with COVID-19, enrolled during active disease. Each CDR3 is given without its conserved first and last residue.

>TRBJ1-5|TRBV19
ASSFADRSNQPQH
>TRBJ2-1|TRBV5-4
ASSLGLAGGLDEQF
>TRBJ1-1|TRBV6-4
ASSESGYTEAF
>TRBJ2-7|TRBV5-1
ASSSMTAYEQY
>TRBJ1-4|TRBV18
ASSEDRAVGEKLF
>TRBJ1-4|TRBV2
ASRTNRDIDEKLF
>TRBJ1-2|TRBV7-9
ASSLVRGRQDYGYT
>TRBJ1-1|TRBV28
ASGTAFRPNTEAF
>TRBJ1-1|TRBV28
ASSFEGRWRAF
>TRBJ2-1|TRBV11-2
ASSLRTGEQF
>TRBJ2-3|TRBV28
ASSLGLAGARGTQY
>TRBJ2-3|TRBV7-3
ASSLMGGPAANTQY
>TRBJ2-3|TRBV10-3
AIMQGVADTQY
>TRBJ1-2|TRBV5-4
ASSLETDRSYT
>TRBJ1-1|TRBV6-5
ASRRGGLNTEAF
>TRBJ1-2|TRBV6-5
ASSLTTGGPYGYT
>TRBJ1-6|TRBV3-1/TRBV3-2
ASSQGARVDNSPLH
>TRBJ1-1|TRBV11-1
ASSAGIWFEAF
>TRBJ2-3|TRBV27
ASSIGLAGRGGTDTQY
>TRBJ2-7|TRBV11-2
ASSLGEGTYASYEQY
>TRBJ2-3|TRBV10-1
ASARQGADTQY
>TRBJ1-2|TRBV3-1/TRBV3-2
ASSPRTGWGYT
>TRBJ1-5|TRBV3-1/TRBV3-2
ASSQGGVQPQH
>TRBJ1-1|TRBV18
ASSPTGGLTEAF
>TRBJ2-5|TRBV2
ASTMRYGETQY
>TRBJ2-6|TRBV9
ASSPSRASGANVLT
>TRBJ1-1|TRBV10-2
ASRRTGSNGEAF
>TRBJ1-1|TRBV30
AWTGDAEAF
>TRBJ1-2|TRBV9
ASSKSRGTQDYGYT
>TRBJ1-5|TRBV7-9
ASSTGEIYSNQPQH
>TRBJ2-7|TRBV14
ASSQEEAGPGKQY
>TRBJ2-7|TRBV21-1
ASSLKEARVYEQY
>TRBJ1-2|TRBV11-2
ASSLNIGQNYGYT
>TRBJ2-1|TRBV5-6
ASSFYLAGGHNEQF
>TRBJ2-5|TRBV23-1
ASSQLARTVQETQY